These 31 T cell receptor beta chains share one sample of origin, sequenced in a study of beta chain features in type 1 diabetes (dated by TCRdb to the late 2010s). Libraries were built with the immunoSEQ multiplex PCR assay. The entire amount of isolated RNA was reverse transcribed using the High Capacity cDNA Reverse Transcription Kit, so the sequenced TCRB transcripts were expressed ones. Entries here come from immuneACCESS through TCRdb and include only in-frame sequences with V and J called. Some clones fail to appear in such tables; in the studies checked, an unresolved V gene covers under half of the shortfall, and the cause of the remainder is unknown. The sample table lists 140,000 or so clones, about 9.4% of them with a count of one. Under 1.5% of the sample goes to the ten largest clones. Material: naive CD4+ T cells from blood. The sample's cell subset or site, from its label and the paper: true naive CD4+ T cells. The receptors stem from a man between 18 and 29 years old in good health.

Turning to this clone: Without the conserved terminal phenylalanine or tryptophan, this CDR3 likely stems from a read error. No DNA is shown, since the ends of the CDR3 on it are uncertain; the CDR3 is the one TCRdb lists. This chain connects TRBV2 to TRBJ2-7; the D call of TRBD1 is as the table states it, not checked on the DNA. The CDR3 has 9 amino acids, counting both end residues. Germline-derived CDR1 and CDR2 are SNHLY and FYNNEI. CDR3 protein: CASREGQGI.

This clone has just a few counts. The V gene is TRBV18, the J gene TRBJ1-6, with 10 bases matching TRBD1. This CDR3 is 17 amino acids long. Germline V gene sequence: CDR1 KGHSH, CDR2 LQKENI. V lost 1 base, J lost 6 bases, and 6 bases stayed unmatched. The CDR3 loop is CASSPLGQGKSNSPLHF. In DNA, the CDR3 is TGTGCCAGCTCACCACTGGGACAGGGGAAAAGTAATTCACCCCTCCACTTT.

The chain recombines TRBV2 with TRBJ2-3; maybe TRBD1 (6 bases). Trimming stripped 7 bases from V and 4 bases from J, with 18 bases between. The CDR3 length is 15 residues. Germline lookup yields CDR1 SNHLY and CDR2 FYNNEI. As DNA, the CDR3 is TGTGCCAGCACTGCCGGTGGAGCAGGGGCAGATACGCAGTATTTT. This sequence encodes CASTAGGAGADTQYF. Together with reference TRBV2 and TRBJ2-3, the CDR3 gives the full variable domain: EPEVTQTPSHQVTQMGQEVILRCVPISNHLYFYWYRQILGQKVEFLVSFYNNEISEKSEIFDDQFSVERPDGSNFTLKIRSTKLEDSAMYFCASTAGGAGADTQYFGPGTRLTVL.

This clone came up many times. The J gene is TRBJ2-1, the V gene TRBV5-1, with D perhaps TRBD1 (6 bases). The CDR3 covers 13 residues. Germline lookup yields CDR1 SGHRS and CDR2 YFSETQ. V lost 0 bases to trimming and J lost 8 bases, with 9 bases between them. The CDR3 loop is CASSLGGPDEQFF. The CDR3 DNA sequence: TGCGCCAGCAGCTTGGGGGGGCCCGATGAGCAGTTCTTC.

V is TRBV6-6 and J is TRBJ2-3, with a weak D call TRBD2 (6 bases). V was clipped by 4 bases and J by 4 bases, with 18 bases between them. The germline CDR1 and CDR2 sequences are MNHNY and SVGAGI (reference sequence). This CDR3 is 16 amino acids long. In nucleotides, the CDR3 is TGTGCCAGCAGTTTGGGAGGCGGGACTCTAGCAGATACGCAGTATTTT. This encodes CASSLGGGTLADTQYF.

The sample holds a few counts of this clone. The sample contains more than one DNA sequence encoding this CDR3. The chain is built from TRBV9 and TRBJ2-1; tentative D call: TRBD1 (7 bases). Trimming took 2 bases from V and 1 from J, leaving 10 bases between them. This CDR3 is built from 15 residues. The germline gives CDR1 SGDLS, CDR2 YYNGEE. The CDR3 coding sequence is TGTGCCAGCAGCGTGGAGGGGGCTTCCTACAATGAGCAGTTCTTC. Its translation: CASSVEGASYNEQFF.

On this clone: This may come from a read error, since a much larger clone is one base off. The V call is TRBV7-2, the J call TRBJ2-7, with D hard to call. Germline V lookup: CDR1 SGHTA, CDR2 FQGNSA. The CDR3 totals 11 residues. The V end lost 4 bases, the J end lost 3 bases, and 4 bases lay between the germline ends. CDR3 nucleotide sequence: TGTGCCAGCAGCTCTATCTACGAGCAGTACTTC. Translation: CASSSIYEQYF.

This clone was seen only a few times. The V and J genes are TRBV7-3 and TRBJ2-2; TRBD2 matches at 9 bases. V was clipped by 2 bases and J by 0 bases; unmatched bases: 7. This CDR3 region has 18 residues. The germline gives CDR1 SGHTA, CDR2 FQGTGA. CDR3 sequence: CASSLPAGGQPNTGELFF. In nucleotides, the CDR3 is TGTGCCAGCAGCTTACCAGCGGGGGGACAACCGAACACCGGGGAGCTGTTTTTT.

This clone has only a few counts. The chain joins TRBV14 to TRBJ1-2; 8 bases are a match to TRBD1. Germline CDR1 and CDR2: SGHDN and FVKESK. V shed 5 bases and J 7 bases; nucleotides not matched to a gene: 6. The CDR3 spans 13 residues. CDR3 amino acids: CASSATGVRGYTF. CDR3 nucleotides: TGTGCCAGCAGCGCGACAGGGGTTCGTGGCTACACCTTC. Drawing the rest from reference TRBV14 and TRBJ1-2, the complete variable domain is EAGVTQFPSHSVIEKGQTVTLRCDPISGHDNLYWYRRVMGKEIKFLLHFVKESKQDESGMPNNRFLAERTGGTYSTLKVQPAELEDSGVYFCASSATGVRGYTFGSGTRLTVV.

The table lists this clone with a few counts. This CDR3 reads CASSRPQDLATDTQYF. The CDR3 nucleotides read TGTGCCAGCTCACGCCCTCAAGACTTGGCCACAGATACGCAGTATTTT. V gene TRBV18 combines with J gene TRBJ2-3; D is uncertain. Germline V gene lookup returns CDR1 KGHSH and CDR2 LQKENI. The CDR3 has 16 residues. Trimming stripped 4 bases from V and 2 bases from J, with 16 bases between.

This clone was seen at least ten times. The V and J genes are TRBV9 and TRBJ2-1, with 10 bases aligning to TRBD2. The germline gives CDR1 SGDLS, CDR2 YYNGEE. The ends lost 2 bases at V and 9 bases at J; junction bases unmatched: 8. CDR3 length: 15 amino acids. The CDR3 region has the DNA TGTGCCAGCAGCGTCCGGGGACTAGCGATGCGTGAGCAGTTCTTC. It is translated as CASSVRGLAMREQFF.

This chain joins TRBV7-9 and TRBJ1-2, with D hard to call. CDR3 length: 12 amino acids. Deletions cut 11 bases from V and 0 bases from J, with 10 bases between. The germline gives CDR1 SEHNR, CDR2 FQNEAQ (reference sequence). In DNA form, the CDR3 reads TGTGCCGCCGGAACAGCTAACTATGGCTACACCTTC. This codes for CAAGTANYGYTF.

This rearrangement joins TRBV25-1 to TRBJ2-7; 10 positions agree with TRBD1. Trimming at V came to 6 bases and at J to 4 bases, leaving 9 bases not matched to a gene. The CDR3 consists of 15 residues. Germline loops: CDR1 MGHDK, CDR2 SYGVNS. The CDR3 bases are TGTGCCAGCAGCTACAACAGGGGACAGGGGTACGAGCAGTACTTC. Its protein product is CASSYNRGQGYEQYF.

This clone was detected only a few times. V gene TRBV28 combines with J gene TRBJ2-3; D remains unclear. The CDR3 runs 13 residues. Germline values: CDR1 MDHEN, CDR2 SYDVKM. Trimming shortened V by 5 bases and J by 4 bases, and 10 bases separated the two germline ends. Written as DNA, the CDR3 is TGTGCCAGCAGTCCGAGTAGCCCAGATACGCAGTATTTT. Translated: CASSPSSPDTQYF.

This clone was seen more than once but under ten times. The V call is TRBV30, the J call TRBJ2-7; maybe TRBD1 (6 bases). This CDR3 contains 12 residues. CDR1 GTSNPN and CDR2 SVGIG come from the germline V gene (reference sequence). Deletions cut 0 bases from V and 5 bases from J, with 8 bases between. The CDR3 nucleotides are TGTGCCTGGAGTGTACACAGGGACGAGCAGTACTTC. Protein product: CAWSVHRDEQYF.

In this sample, this clone turned up a few times. The CDR3 protein is CASSLGGTGDEQYF. The CDR3 DNA reads as TGTGCCAGCAGCTTAGGGGGCACGGGGGACGAGCAGTACTTC. The rearrangement links TRBV7-9 to TRBJ2-7; possible D gene TRBD2, 6 bases. V was cut by 1 base and J by 5 bases, with 12 bases left in between. Germline V lookup: CDR1 SEHNR, CDR2 FQNEAQ (reference sequence). This CDR3 has 14 residues.

J is TRBJ1-2 and V is TRBV7-5. TRBV7-5 is classified as a pseudogene. This CDR3 spans 11 amino acids. CDR3 nucleotides: TGTGCCAGAAGCGCGCTTGCGGGCTACACCTTC. Its protein product is CARSALAGYTF.

This clone appeared a few times. DNA of the CDR3: TGTGCCAGCAGTTACCGGAGGACTATGTCAGATACGCAGTATTTT. Amino acids: CASSYRRTMSDTQYF. The chain joins TRBV6-5 to TRBJ2-3; TRBD2 might be the D (6 bases). This CDR3 comprises 15 residues. Germline V lookup: CDR1 MNHEY, CDR2 SVGAGI. V dropped 2 bases and J dropped 4 bases, with 13 bases sitting between them.

There are a few counts of this clone. The rearrangement joins TRBV18 to TRBJ1-4; possibly TRBD1 for D (6 bases). The CDR3 sequence is 14 residues long. Germline V CDR1 and CDR2: KGHSH, LQKENI. The V end was cut by 0 bases, the J end by 7 bases, with 9 bases between. The CDR3 bases are TGTGCCAGCTCACCACCGGGGGCGAGTGAAAAACTGTTTTTT. Amino acids: CASSPPGASEKLFF.

This clone has a handful of counts. The CDR3 DNA sequence: TGTGCCAGCAGCCAAGTGGGGACAGGGGCCCCCCCTCAGTACTTC. As protein: CASSQVGTGAPPQYF. The V call is TRBV14, the J call TRBJ2-7; 10 positions agree with TRBD1. Looked up from germline, CDR1 is SGHDN and CDR2 is FVKESK. Unmatched junction bases numbered 10, after V lost 1 base and J lost 10 bases. CDR3 length equals 15 residues.

This clone was counted between two and nine times. The rearrangement joins TRBV5-1 to TRBJ1-2; 7 positions match TRBD1. V shed 4 bases, J shed 4 bases, and the junction held 4 bases outside the gene matches. This CDR3 comprises 13 residues. Germline CDR1 SGHRS, CDR2 YFSETQ. The CDR3 region is CASSLTGTYGYTF. The CDR3 nucleotides read TGCGCCAGCAGCCTGACAGGGACCTATGGCTACACCTTC.

For the CDR3, the DNA is TGTGCCAGCAGCTCTAGACTAGCGGGTAGGCATGAGCAGTTCTTC. Amino acids: CASSSRLAGRHEQFF. The gene calls are TRBV7-9 and TRBJ2-1; TRBD2 aligns across 10 bases. This CDR3 is 15 amino acids long. The J segment lost 8 bases and the V segment lost 4 bases, leaving 8 bases of the junction unmatched. Germline CDR1 is SEHNR and CDR2 is FQNEAQ (reference sequence).

This clone was seen more than once but under ten times. This chain connects TRBV15 to TRBJ1-3, with D uncertain. Germline CDR1 reads LNHNV; CDR2 reads YYDKDF (reference sequence). V shed 5 bases and J shed 8 bases, with 13 bases lying between them. The CDR3 runs to 13 residues. Here the CDR3 DNA reads TGTGCCACCAGCCGACGAGCGTGGGACACCATATATTTT. This codes for CATSRRAWDTIYF.

The rearrangement joins TRBV6-5 to TRBJ1-1; D unclear. Trimming removed 6 bases at V and 0 bases at J, with 8 bases between. Per the germline V gene, CDR1 is MNHEY and CDR2 is SVGAGI. The CDR3 extends over 13 amino acids. CDR3 residues: CASSPVLNTEAFF. The CDR3 nucleotides are TGTGCCAGCAGCCCCGTCTTGAACACTGAAGCTTTCTTT.

This clone appeared a few times. The chain carries TRBV2 and TRBJ2-1; D might be TRBD2 (5 bases). Trimming stripped 7 bases from V and 0 bases from J, with 16 bases between. This CDR3 contains 16 residues. Germline V CDR1 and CDR2: SNHLY, FYNNEI. This CDR3 reads CASTPEDWSSYNEQFF. Here the CDR3 DNA reads TGTGCCAGCACCCCAGAGGACTGGAGCTCCTACAATGAGCAGTTCTTC.

This clone was picked up a small number of times. The chain joins TRBV18 to TRBJ1-4, with a tentative D call TRBD1 (5 bases). Germline V gene lookup returns CDR1 KGHSH and CDR2 LQKENI. The CDR3 length is 17 residues. Trimming shortened V by 3 bases and J by 3 bases, and 17 bases separated the two germline ends. The CDR3 reads CASSPMTVTSSNEKLFF. Here the CDR3 DNA reads TGTGCCAGCTCACCTATGACAGTGACCTCTTCTAATGAAAAACTGTTTTTT. Drawing the rest from reference TRBV18 and TRBJ1-4, the complete variable domain is NAGVMQNPRHLVRRRGQEARLRCSPMKGHSHVYWYRQLPEEGLKFMVYLQKENIIDESGMPKERFSAEFPKEGPSILRIQQVVRGDSAAYFCASSPMTVTSSNEKLFFGSGTQLSVL.

This clone was counted only a few times. The chain recombines TRBV10-1 with TRBJ1-2; D possibly corresponds to TRBD1 (5 bases). Trimming left V 0 bases short and J 3 bases short, with 5 bases between. The germline CDR1 and CDR2 sequences are WNHNN and SYGVQD (reference sequence). CDR3 size: 13 residues. The CDR3 loop is CASSESTDYGYTF. The CDR3 nucleotides are TGCGCCAGCAGTGAGTCGACAGACTATGGCTACACCTTC.

The V call is TRBV27, the J call TRBJ1-2; TRBD1 agrees at 11 bases. This CDR3 is built from 13 residues. CDR1 MNHEY and CDR2 SMNVEV come from the germline V gene (reference sequence). V gave up 6 bases and J gave up 5 bases; unmatched junction bases: 2. Here the CDR3 reads CASRGQGAYGYTF. CDR3 sequence (DNA): TGTGCCAGCAGAGGACAGGGGGCTTATGGCTACACCTTC.

The chain links TRBV7-2 to TRBJ2-1; perhaps TRBD2 as D (7 bases). With 3 bases removed from V and 10 bases from J, the gap between germline ends came to 16 bases. CDR1 is SGHTA, CDR2 FQGNSA, per germline. CDR3 length equals 14 residues. The CDR3 reads CASSFNGGPYEQFF. The CDR3 nucleotides are TGTGCCAGCAGCTTTAACGGGGGGCCATACGAGCAGTTCTTC.

This clone came up a few times. V usage is TRBV9 and J usage is TRBJ2-3, with TRBD2 as a possible D gene (5 bases). CDR1 SGDLS and CDR2 YYNGEE come from the germline V gene. This CDR3 has 16 amino acids. V shed 2 bases and J shed 0 bases, with 13 bases lying between them. The CDR3 here is CASSVRSGPSTDTQYF. The CDR3 DNA reads as TGTGCCAGCAGCGTTAGAAGCGGTCCCAGCACAGATACGCAGTATTTT.

V and J are TRBV5-1 and TRBJ2-1, with D possibly matching TRBD2 (6 bases). V lost 4 bases to trimming and J lost 0 bases, with 11 bases between them. CDR1 is SGHRS and CDR2 is YFSETQ in the germline V gene. The CDR3 runs 15 residues. This CDR3 reads CASSIAVTSYNEQFF. DNA of the CDR3: TGCGCCAGCAGCATAGCGGTGACCTCCTACAATGAGCAGTTCTTC.